Each of the 18 T cell receptor beta chains below was sequenced from the same sample in a study of blood T cell repertoires in COVID-19. Repertoires were generated with immunoSEQ multiplex PCR, while TCRdb's copy carries only in-frame clones and drops some. Here the sample spans 75,000 to 95,000 clones, about 82% being singletons. What was sequenced was peripheral blood. These receptors originate from a man aged 50-60 years with acute or convalescent COVID-19.

The chain carries TRBV6-5 and TRBJ1-3, with D hard to call. The germline CDR1 and CDR2 sequences are MNHEY and SVGAGI. This CDR3 is 14 amino acids long. V was trimmed by 4 bases and J by 0 bases, leaving 7 bases between them. The chain's CDR3 is CASSSAVSGNTIYF. The CDR3 DNA reads as TGTGCCAGCAGTTCCGCGGTCTCTGGAAACACCATATATTTT.

This clone was detected only a few times. The V and J genes are TRBV10-2 and TRBJ2-7; 11 nucleotides line up with TRBD1. V lost 3 bases, J lost 0 bases, and 4 bases stayed unmatched. The germline gives CDR1 WSHSY, CDR2 SAAADI. The CDR3 loop spans 16 amino acids. The CDR3 here is CASSDGTGGSSYEQYF. The DNA of the CDR3 is TGCGCCAGCAGTGATGGGACAGGGGGATCCTCCTACGAGCAGTACTTC.

The count of this clone is one. The chain joins TRBV10-3 to TRBJ1-2; D ambiguous. Germline V gene data show CDR1 as ENHRY and CDR2 as SYGVKD. Trimming left V 8 bases short and J 6 bases short, with 19 bases between. The CDR3 is 14 amino acids. Here the CDR3 DNA reads TGTGCCATCCAACGGGCGGGTGGGCTGGATGGCTACACCTTC. It translates to CAIQRAGGLDGYTF.

The rearrangement joins TRBV4-3 to TRBJ2-2; D uncertain. The germline V gene encodes CDR1 LGHNA and CDR2 YSLEER. The CDR3 is 13 residues long. V was pared by 0 bases and J by 7 bases, with 6 bases between. CDR3 DNA sequence: TGCGCCAGCAGCCAAGATGCTATCGGGGAGCTGTTTTTT. Translation: CASSQDAIGELFF.

The chain combines TRBV28 with TRBJ1-1; 7 bases agree with TRBD1. The CDR3 runs 13 residues. V gave up 2 bases and J gave up 3 bases; unmatched junction bases: 0. From germline, CDR1 is MDHEN and CDR2 SYDVKM. CDR3 sequence: CASSLGQDTEAFF. The DNA for the CDR3 is TGTGCCAGCAGTTTAGGACAGGACACTGAAGCTTTCTTT.

Only one count was recorded for this clone. The V and J genes are TRBV3-1 (or the pseudogene TRBV3-2) and TRBJ1-1; the match to TRBD1 covers 12 bases. CDR1 and CDR2 (germline): LGHDT, YNNKEL (reference sequence). The CDR3 sequence is 19 residues long. Losses at the gene ends were 4 bases for V and 1 base for J; bases not matched to a gene: 13. CDR3 in DNA: TGTGCCAGCAGCCCACGCTTCTTCAGGGACAGGGGGCCGAACACTGAAGCTTTCTTT. Its protein product is CASSPRFFRDRGPNTEAFF.

The chain is built from TRBV6-5 and TRBJ1-6; D possibly corresponds to TRBD1 (6 bases). Germline CDR1 MNHEY, CDR2 SVGAGI. Deletions cut 8 bases from V and 5 bases from J, with 10 bases between. The CDR3 runs 13 residues. The CDR3 spells CASYTGNNSPLHF. The CDR3 coding sequence is TGTGCCAGCTACACAGGGAATAATTCACCCCTCCACTTT.

J is TRBJ2-7 and V is TRBV10-1, with 11 bases matching TRBD1. Germline loops: CDR1 WNHNN, CDR2 SYGVQD (reference sequence). The CDR3 contains 14 residues. J lost 6 bases, V lost 5 bases, and 6 bases had no gene match. In nucleotides, the CDR3 is TGCGCCAGCAGTCCGGGACAGGGGGTAGGCGAGCAGTACTTC. Encoded protein: CASSPGQGVGEQYF.

The chain joins TRBV4-3 to TRBJ2-1; 11 bases line up with TRBD2. The CDR3 spans 14 residues. Trimming at V came to 0 bases and at J to 14 bases, leaving 6 bases not matched to a gene. Looked up from germline, CDR1 is LGHNA and CDR2 is YSLEER. The CDR3 reads CASSQDFSGRAKFF. The CDR3 DNA reads TGCGCCAGCAGCCAAGATTTTAGCGGGAGGGCCAAGTTCTTC.

The chain links TRBV19 to TRBJ2-7, with D possibly being TRBD2 (6 bases). Germline-derived CDR1 and CDR2 are LNHDA and SQIVND (reference sequence). The CDR3 extends over 14 amino acids. The V gene lost 4 bases and the J gene lost 3 bases, with 13 bases spanning the gap. The DNA of the CDR3 is TGTGCCAGTAGTACGCCGGGAGAACGCTACGAGCAGTACTTC. As protein: CASSTPGERYEQYF.

This sequence joins TRBV5-4 and TRBJ2-1; 11 nucleotides match TRBD2. The CDR3 extends over 16 amino acids. Trimming removed 2 bases from V and 5 bases from J; junction bases left unmatched: 6. From germline, CDR1 is SGHNT and CDR2 YYREEE (reference sequence). The CDR3 coding sequence is TGTGCCAGCAGCTTAGGGGGGACTAGCGGAAACAATGAGCAGTTCTTC. Protein: CASSLGGTSGNNEQFF. The complete variable domain, with remaining parts taken from reference TRBV5-4 and TRBJ2-1, reads ETGVTQSPTHLIKTRGQQVTLRCSSQSGHNTVSWYQQALGQGPQFIFQYYREEENGRGNFPPRFSGLQFPNYSSELNVNALELDDSALYLCASSLGGTSGNNEQFFGPGTRLTVL.

The chain employs TRBV4-1 and TRBJ1-1; 8 nucleotides line up with TRBD1. The germline V gene has CDR1 MGHRA and CDR2 YSYEKL. With 4 bases clipped from V and 3 bases from J, the junction kept 1 base outside the gene matches. There are 13 residues in the CDR3. CDR3 amino acids: CASSPQGDTEAFF. Here the CDR3 DNA reads TGCGCCAGCAGCCCACAGGGGGACACTGAAGCTTTCTTT.

This clone has only a few counts. CDR3 sequence (DNA): TGTGCCAGCAGTGAAGCGGGGAGGGCTGGCTACACCTTC. Its translation: CASSEAGRAGYTF. The V call is TRBV6-1, the J call TRBJ1-2; no definite D call. Germline values: CDR1 MNHNS, CDR2 SASEGT. The CDR3 has 13 amino acids. V was cut by 0 bases and J by 7 bases, with 9 bases left in between.

The rearrangement uses TRBV11-2 and TRBJ2-1, with 12 bases matching TRBD2. The CDR3 sequence is 16 residues long. Germline CDR1 SGHAT, CDR2 FQNNGV. The V and J ends lost 2 bases and 7 bases, in that order; junction bases with no gene match: 6. This CDR3 reads CASSLLAGGYWNEQFF. DNA of the CDR3: TGTGCCAGCAGCTTACTAGCGGGAGGGTACTGGAATGAGCAGTTCTTC.

J is TRBJ2-2 and V is TRBV5-1; TRBD2 matches 13 bases. CDR3 size: 19 residues. V trimming: 2 bases; J trimming: 5 bases; junction bases outside the gene matches: 12. CDR1 and CDR2 from the germline V gene are SGHRS and YFSETQ. CDR3 in DNA: TGCGCCAGCAGCTTAAGATCGGCCCGGACTAGCGGGAGTACCGGGGAGCTGTTTTTT. This encodes CASSLRSARTSGSTGELFF.

This chain connects TRBV7-2 to TRBJ2-5; possible D gene TRBD2, 6 bases. Germline loops: CDR1 SGHTA, CDR2 FQGNSA. Trimming took 5 bases from V and 7 from J, leaving 14 bases between them. CDR3 length equals 13 residues. The DNA for the CDR3 is TGTGCCAGCAGCCCCGGTTGGAGGGGGACCCAGTACTTC. Translating it yields CASSPGWRGTQYF.

The CDR3 DNA is TGTGCCAGCTCACTTGACCGGGATGAGCAGTTCTTC. Translated, it gives CASSLDRDEQFF. J is TRBJ2-1 and V is TRBV18; no reliable D call. The V gene lost 4 bases and the J gene lost 8 bases, with 9 bases spanning the gap. CDR3 length: 12 amino acids. CDR1 is KGHSH, CDR2 LQKENI, per germline.

The chain joins TRBV2 to TRBJ2-2, with unresolved D. Trimming removed 7 bases from V and 3 bases from J, with 3 bases in between. The CDR3 extends over 11 amino acids. CDR1 and CDR2 (germline): SNHLY, FYNNEI. Here the CDR3 DNA reads TGTGCCAGCACCTACACCGGGGAGCTGTTTTTT. Translation gives CASTYTGELFF.